The clone carrying this T cell receptor (beta chain) came up a few times. These data come from a study of blood T cell repertoires in COVID-19. Original processing methods: Reference gene primer amplification yielded estimated nucleated cell counts. Produced via immunoSEQ multiplex PCR; TCRdb's table is partial and in-frame only. V and J calls and clone size are as listed in that table; D and trimming were resolved from the DNA. Here the sample spans around 97,000 clones, roughly 90% being singletons. The CDR3 is 12 residues long. Trimming removed 4 bases at V and 7 bases at J, with 9 bases between. The germline gives CDR1 SGHRS, CDR2 YFSETQ.

The receptor was derived from a human donor in a cohort sampled during active COVID-19. Sequenced: peripheral blood. The rearrangement joins TRBV5-1 to TRBJ2-4, with D tentatively TRBD1 (6 bases). DNA of the CDR3: TGCGCCAGCAGCCCTGGACAGAACATTCAGTACTTC. Translated: CASSPGQNIQYF.